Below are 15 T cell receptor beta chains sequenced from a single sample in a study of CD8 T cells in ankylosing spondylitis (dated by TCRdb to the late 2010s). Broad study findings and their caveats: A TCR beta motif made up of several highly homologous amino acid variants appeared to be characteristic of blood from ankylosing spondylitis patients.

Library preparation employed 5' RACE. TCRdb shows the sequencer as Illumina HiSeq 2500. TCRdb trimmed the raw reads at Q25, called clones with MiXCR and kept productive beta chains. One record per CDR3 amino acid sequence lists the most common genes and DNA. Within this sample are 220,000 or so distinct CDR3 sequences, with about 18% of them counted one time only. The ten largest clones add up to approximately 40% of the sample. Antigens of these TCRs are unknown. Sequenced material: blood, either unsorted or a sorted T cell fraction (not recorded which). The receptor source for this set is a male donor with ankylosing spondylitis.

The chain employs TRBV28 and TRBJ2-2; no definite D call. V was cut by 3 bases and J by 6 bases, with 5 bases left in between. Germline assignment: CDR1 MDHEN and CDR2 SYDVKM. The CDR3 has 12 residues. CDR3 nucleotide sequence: TGTGCCAGCAGTTTTCTAGCCGGGGAGCTGTTTTTT. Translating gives CASSFLAGELFF. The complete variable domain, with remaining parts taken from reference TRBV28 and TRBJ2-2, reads DVKVTQSSRYLVKRTGEKVFLECVQDMDHENMFWYRQDPGLGLRLIYFSYDVKMKEKGDIPEGYSVSREKKERFSLILESASTNQTSMYLCASSFLAGELFFGEGSRLTVL.

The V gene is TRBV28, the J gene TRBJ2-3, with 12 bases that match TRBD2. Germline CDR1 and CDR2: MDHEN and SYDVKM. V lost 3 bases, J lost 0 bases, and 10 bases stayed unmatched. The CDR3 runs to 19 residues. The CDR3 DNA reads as TGTGCCAGCAGTTTCGCCTTCGGGACTAGCGGGCCGAGCACAGATACGCAGTATTTT. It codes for CASSFAFGTSGPSTDTQYF.

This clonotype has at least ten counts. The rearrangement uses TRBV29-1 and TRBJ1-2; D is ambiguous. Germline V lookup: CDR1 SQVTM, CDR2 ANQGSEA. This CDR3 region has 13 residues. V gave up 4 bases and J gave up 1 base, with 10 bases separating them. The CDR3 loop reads CSVVSGINYGYTF. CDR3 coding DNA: TGCAGCGTTGTCTCGGGGATTAACTATGGCTACACCTTC. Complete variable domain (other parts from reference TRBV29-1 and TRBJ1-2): SAVISQKPSRDICQRGTSLTIQCQVDSQVTMMFWYRQQPGQSLTLIATANQGSEATYESGFVIDKFPISRPNLTFSTLTVSNMSPEDSSIYLCSVVSGINYGYTFGSGTRLTVV.

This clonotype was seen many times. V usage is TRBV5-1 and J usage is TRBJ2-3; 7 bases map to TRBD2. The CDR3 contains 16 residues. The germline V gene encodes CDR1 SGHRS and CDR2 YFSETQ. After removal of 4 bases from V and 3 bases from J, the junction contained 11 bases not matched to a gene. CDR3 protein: CASSPWAGERTDTQYF. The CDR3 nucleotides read TGCGCCAGCAGCCCCTGGGCGGGGGAAAGGACAGATACGCAGTATTTT.

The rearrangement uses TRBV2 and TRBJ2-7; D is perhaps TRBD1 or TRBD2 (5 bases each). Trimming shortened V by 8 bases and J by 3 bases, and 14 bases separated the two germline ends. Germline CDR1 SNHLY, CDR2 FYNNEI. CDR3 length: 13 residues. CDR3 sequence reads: CASGGTEGYEQYF. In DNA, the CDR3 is TGTGCCAGCGGTGGGACGGAAGGCTACGAGCAGTACTTC.

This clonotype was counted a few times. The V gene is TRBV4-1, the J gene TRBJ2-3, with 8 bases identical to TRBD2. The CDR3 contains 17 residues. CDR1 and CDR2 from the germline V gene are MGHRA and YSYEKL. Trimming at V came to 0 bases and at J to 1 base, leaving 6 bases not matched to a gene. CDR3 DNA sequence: TGCGCCAGCAGCCAAGAAGAAGCGGGGGTGCGCACAGATACGCAGTATTTT. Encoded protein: CASSQEEAGVRTDTQYF.

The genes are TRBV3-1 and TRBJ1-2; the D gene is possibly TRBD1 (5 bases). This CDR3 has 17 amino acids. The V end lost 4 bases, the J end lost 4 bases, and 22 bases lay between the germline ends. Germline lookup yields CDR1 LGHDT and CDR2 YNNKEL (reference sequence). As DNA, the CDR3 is TGTGCCAGCAGCCTAACCGGGGCGACAGATTTTCCCTATGGCTACACCTTC. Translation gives CASSLTGATDFPYGYTF.

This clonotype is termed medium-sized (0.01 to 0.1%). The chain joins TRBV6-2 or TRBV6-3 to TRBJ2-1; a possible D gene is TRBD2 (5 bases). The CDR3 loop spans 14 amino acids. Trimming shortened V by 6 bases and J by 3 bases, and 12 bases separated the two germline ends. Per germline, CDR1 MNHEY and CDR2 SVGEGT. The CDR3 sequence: CASSGESDYNEQFF. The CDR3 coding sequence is TGTGCCAGCAGCGGGGAATCAGACTACAATGAGCAGTTCTTC.

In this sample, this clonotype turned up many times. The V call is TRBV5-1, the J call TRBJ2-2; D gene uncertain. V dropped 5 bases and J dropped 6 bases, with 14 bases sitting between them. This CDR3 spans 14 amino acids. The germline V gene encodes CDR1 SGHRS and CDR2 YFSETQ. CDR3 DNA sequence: TGCGCCAGCAGTTACGACTCCTTCCCCGGGGAGCTGTTTTTT. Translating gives CASSYDSFPGELFF.

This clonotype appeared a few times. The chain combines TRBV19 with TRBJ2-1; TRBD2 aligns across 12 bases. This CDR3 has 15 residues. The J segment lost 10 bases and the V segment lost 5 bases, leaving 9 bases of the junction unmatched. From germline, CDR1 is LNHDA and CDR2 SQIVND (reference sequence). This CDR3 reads CASSLRLAGVLEQFF. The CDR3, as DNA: TGTGCCAGTAGTCTGAGACTAGCGGGAGTCTTGGAGCAGTTCTTC.

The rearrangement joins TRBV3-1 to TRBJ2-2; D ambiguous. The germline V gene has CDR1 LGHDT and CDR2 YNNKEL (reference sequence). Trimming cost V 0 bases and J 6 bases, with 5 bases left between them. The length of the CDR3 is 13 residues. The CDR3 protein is CASSQERAGELFF. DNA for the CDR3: TGTGCCAGCAGCCAAGAAAGGGCCGGGGAGCTGTTTTTT.

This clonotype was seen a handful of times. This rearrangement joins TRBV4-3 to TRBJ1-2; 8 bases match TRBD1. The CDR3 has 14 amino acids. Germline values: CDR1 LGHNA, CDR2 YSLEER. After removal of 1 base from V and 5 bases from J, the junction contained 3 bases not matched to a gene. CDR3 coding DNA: TGCGCCAGCAGCCAAGGGACAGGGACGTATGGCTACACCTTC. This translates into CASSQGTGTYGYTF.

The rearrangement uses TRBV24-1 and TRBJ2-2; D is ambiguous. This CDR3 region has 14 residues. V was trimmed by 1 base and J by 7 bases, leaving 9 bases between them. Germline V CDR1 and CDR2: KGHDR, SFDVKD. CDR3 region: CATSDLMVGGELFF. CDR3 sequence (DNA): TGTGCCACCAGTGATTTAATGGTTGGCGGGGAGCTGTTTTTT.

CDR3 amino acids: CASSQVLSSYNEQFF. CDR3 in DNA: TGCGCCAGCAGCCAAGTTCTAAGCTCCTACAATGAGCAGTTCTTC. The rearrangement uses TRBV4-3 and TRBJ2-1; the D is unclear. V dropped 1 base and J dropped 0 bases, with 7 bases sitting between them. CDR3 length: 15 residues. Looked up from germline, CDR1 is LGHNA and CDR2 is YSLEER.

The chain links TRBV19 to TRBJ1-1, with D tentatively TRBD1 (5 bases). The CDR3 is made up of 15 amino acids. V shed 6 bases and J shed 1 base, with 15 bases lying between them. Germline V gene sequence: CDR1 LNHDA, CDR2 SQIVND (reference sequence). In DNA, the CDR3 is TGTGCCAGTAGCTACCCCGGGACGGGGAACACTGAAGCTTTCTTT. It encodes CASSYPGTGNTEAFF.